This is a list of T cell receptor beta chains from one sample in a study of Ad26.COV2.S vaccination and SARS-CoV-2 variants. Method: immunoSEQ multiplex PCR; TCRdb's copy keeps in-frame clones and lacks some. The sample has about half a million clones, about 88% seen once; the top ten hold 1.5% to 2%. This sample comprised peripheral blood, obtained in a trial of Ad26.COV2.S vaccine versus placebo. The source is a person aged 18 to 59 who received the Ad26.COV2.S COVID-19 vaccine or a placebo. The CDR3 runs from the conserved cysteine through the conserved F or W. D genes are given only for firm matches. Clone size appears in some rows only: once, few, many, or a class for an expanded clone.

.,.,TRBJ2-7,TRBV28,CASSPTPDPKYF,TGTGCCAGCAGTCCGACCCCAGACCCCAAGTACTTC
.,.,TRBJ1-1,TRBV18,CASSPNRQMNTEAFF,TGTGCCAGCTCACCTAACAGGCAGATGAACACTGAAGCTTTCTTT
.,.,TRBJ2-4,TRBV2,CASHRDSFLGGNIQYF,TGTGCCAGCCACCGGGACTCTTTTTTGGGAGGAAACATTCAGTACTTC
.,TRBD1,TRBJ1-4,TRBV19,CASGRGLANEKLFF,TGTGCCAGTGGCAGGGGGCTTGCTAATGAAAAACTGTTTTTT
.,TRBD1,TRBJ1-5,TRBV7-8,CASSWGTGWGQPQHF,TGTGCCAGCAGCTGGGGGACAGGGTGGGGTCAGCCCCAGCATTTT
.,.,TRBJ1-1,TRBV30,CASMEYGSTEAFF,TGTGCCTCCATGGAATACGGTTCCACTGAAGCTTTCTTT
once,.,TRBJ1-1,TRBV6-5,CASSYADSRSNTEAFF,TGTGCCAGCAGTTACGCGGACAGTCGTTCGAACACTGAAGCTTTCTTT
.,TRBD2,TRBJ2-3,TRBV5-4,CASSFELAGGYDTQYF,TGTGCCAGCAGCTTTGAACTAGCGGGAGGGTACGATACGCAGTATTTT
.,.,TRBJ1-5,TRBV21-1,CASREGQPQHF,TGTGCCAGCAGGGAGGGCCAGCCCCAGCATTTT
.,TRBD1,TRBJ2-5,TRBV28,CASSPVPLYTGGQETQYF,TGTGCCAGCAGTCCCGTCCCCCTTTACACAGGGGGGCAAGAGACCCAGTACTTC
.,.,TRBJ1-4,TRBV28,CASRNSGGEKLFF,TGTGCCAGCAGGAACTCAGGAGGTGAAAAACTGTTTTTT
.,TRBD2,TRBJ2-1,TRBV7-2,CASSFARGGGSYNEQFF,TGTGCCAGCAGCTTCGCCCGCGGGGGGGGATCCTACAATGAGCAGTTCTTC
once,.,TRBJ1-3,TRBV7-3,CASSPGFSSGNTIYF,TGTGCCAGCAGCCCAGGGTTTAGTTCTGGAAACACCATATATTTT
.,.,TRBJ2-2,TRBV3-1/TRBV3-2,CASSQDFGIPNTGELFF,TGTGCCAGCAGCCAAGATTTTGGGATTCCAAACACCGGGGAGCTGTTTTTT
.,.,TRBJ2-1,TRBV28,CASSLASPVRGRSYNEQFF,TGTGCCAGCAGTTTAGCCAGTCCCGTCAGGGGACGCTCCTACAATGAGCAGTTCTTC
.,TRBD1,TRBJ1-4,TRBV28,CATNPGQNEKLFF,TGTGCCACCAATCCGGGACAGAATGAAAAACTGTTTTTT
once,.,TRBJ1-5,TRBV27,CASRAGSNQPQHF,TGTGCCAGCAGGGCAGGTAGCAATCAGCCCCAGCATTTT
once,.,TRBJ2-3,TRBV7-4,CASSCRGLGTDTQYF,TGTGCCAGCAGCTGTCGGGGGCTGGGCACAGATACGCAGTATTTT
.,TRBD2,TRBJ2-3,TRBV3-1/TRBV3-2,CASSQDRVLGLAGSTDTQYF,TGTGCCAGCAGCCAAGACCGAGTTCTTGGGCTAGCGGGATCCACAGATACGCAGTATTTT
once,.,TRBJ1-4,TRBV12-1,CASSFQGLNEKLFF,TGTGCCAGCAGCTTTCAGGGCCTTAATGAAAAACTGTTTTTT
.,TRBD1,TRBJ2-1,TRBV7-2,CASSAQGQGIYNEQFF,TGTGCCAGCAGCGCCCAAGGACAGGGTATCTACAATGAGCAGTTCTTC
.,.,TRBJ1-1,TRBV23-1,CASSQGCLSRAFF,TGCGCCAGCAGTCAAGGGTGTCTCTCTCGAGCTTTCTTT
.,.,TRBJ2-3,TRBV27,CASSLSMVGDTQYF,TGTGCCAGCAGTTTATCGATGGTTGGGGATACGCAGTATTTT
.,TRBD2,TRBJ2-7,TRBV7-9,CASSSGGYGEQYF,TGTGCCAGCAGCTCGGGGGGTTACGGCGAGCAGTACTTC
.,.,TRBJ2-3,TRBV7-3,CASSLLNSPTDTQYF,TGTGCCAGCAGCTTACTCAACAGCCCGACAGATACGCAGTATTTT
.,.,TRBJ2-7,TRBV6-6,CASRSRQGLMYEQYF,TGTGCCAGCAGATCCCGACAGGGACTAATGTACGAGCAGTACTTC
.,TRBD2,TRBJ2-2,TRBV2,CASRGTSGKGLGELFF,TGTGCCAGCAGGGGAACTAGCGGCAAGGGTCTCGGGGAGCTGTTTTTT
.,.,TRBJ2-2,TRBV24-1,CATSDFKVNTGELFF,TGTGCCACCAGTGATTTCAAGGTCAACACCGGGGAGCTGTTTTTT
.,.,TRBJ2-7,TRBV3-1/TRBV3-2,CASSQTSPSYEQYF,TGTGCCAGCAGTCAGACTAGTCCTTCCTACGAGCAGTACTTC
.,.,TRBJ2-1,TRBV30,CAWSNRVRNEQFF,TGTGCCTGGAGTAACAGGGTGAGAAATGAGCAGTTCTTC
.,.,TRBJ1-1,TRBV2,CAARGVSTEAFF,TGTGCCGCACGAGGGGTTTCCACTGAAGCTTTCTTT
.,.,TRBJ2-7,TRBV6-4,CASSDSGGGQYF,TGTGCCAGCAGTGACTCAGGGGGAGGGCAGTACTTC
.,.,TRBJ2-4,TRBV12-3/TRBV12-4,CASSPGTSNIQYF,TGTGCCAGCAGTCCGGGGACCTCAAACATTCAGTACTTC
.,.,TRBJ1-1,TRBV12-3/TRBV12-4,CASRSTPPAEAFF,TGTGCCAGCCGATCCACCCCTCCGGCCGAAGCTTTCTTT
.,.,TRBJ1-1,TRBV5-1,CASSLDGGFPLNTEAFF,TGCGCCAGCAGCTTGGATGGGGGATTTCCCTTGAACACTGAAGCTTTCTTT
.,.,TRBJ1-5,TRBV3-1/TRBV3-2,CASSDPAGGDRQPQHF,TGTGCCAGCAGCGACCCCGCGGGAGGGGATCGTCAGCCCCAGCATTTT
.,.,TRBJ1-5,TRBV5-1,CASRGTDSNQPQHF,TGCGCCAGCAGGGGGACGGATAGCAATCAGCCCCAGCATTTT
.,TRBD1,TRBJ1-6,TRBV9,CASSVDQGAYNSPLHF,TGTGCCAGCAGCGTAGATCAGGGGGCCTATAATTCACCCCTCCACTTT
.,.,TRBJ1-2,TRBV29-1,CSVGQVKNYGYTF,TGCAGCGTTGGACAGGTGAAAAACTATGGCTACACCTTC
.,.,TRBJ2-7,TRBV4-3,CASSQDLLGYEQYF,TGCGCCAGCAGCCAAGATCTCCTTGGCTACGAGCAGTACTTC
.,.,TRBJ2-5,TRBV14,CASSPLQGKLETQYF,TGTGCCAGCAGCCCCCTCCAGGGGAAGTTGGAGACCCAGTACTTC
.,TRBD2,TRBJ2-7,TRBV18,CASSPGLGEITYEQYF,TGTGCCAGCTCACCAGGACTAGGAGAGATTACCTACGAGCAGTACTTC